This T cell receptor beta chain was captured in a study of cytomegalovirus exposure and HLA in healthy donors. Study findings and constraints: The authors later found HLA-associated TCR beta chains more clonally expanded than equally common others.

In the PCR, 60 Vbeta and 13 Jbeta primers were used. Produced via immunoSEQ multiplex PCR; TCRdb's table is partial and in-frame only. The table lists 110,000 to 150,000 clones, almost 80% of them singletons. Turning to this clone: The antigen remains undetermined.

Sequencing was performed on PBMCs. This receptor was taken from a woman aged 25 to 39 in good health and CMV-seronegative.

The CDR3 DNA reads TGTGCCAGCTCACCACCAACCGGGAACTATGGCTACACCTTC. Amino acid sequence: CASSPPTGNYGYTF. This chain joins TRBV18 and TRBJ1-2; no clear D. The CDR3 is made up of 14 amino acids. Germline V gene lookup returns CDR1 KGHSH and CDR2 LQKENI. With 0 bases removed from V and 2 bases from J, the gap between germline ends came to 7 bases.